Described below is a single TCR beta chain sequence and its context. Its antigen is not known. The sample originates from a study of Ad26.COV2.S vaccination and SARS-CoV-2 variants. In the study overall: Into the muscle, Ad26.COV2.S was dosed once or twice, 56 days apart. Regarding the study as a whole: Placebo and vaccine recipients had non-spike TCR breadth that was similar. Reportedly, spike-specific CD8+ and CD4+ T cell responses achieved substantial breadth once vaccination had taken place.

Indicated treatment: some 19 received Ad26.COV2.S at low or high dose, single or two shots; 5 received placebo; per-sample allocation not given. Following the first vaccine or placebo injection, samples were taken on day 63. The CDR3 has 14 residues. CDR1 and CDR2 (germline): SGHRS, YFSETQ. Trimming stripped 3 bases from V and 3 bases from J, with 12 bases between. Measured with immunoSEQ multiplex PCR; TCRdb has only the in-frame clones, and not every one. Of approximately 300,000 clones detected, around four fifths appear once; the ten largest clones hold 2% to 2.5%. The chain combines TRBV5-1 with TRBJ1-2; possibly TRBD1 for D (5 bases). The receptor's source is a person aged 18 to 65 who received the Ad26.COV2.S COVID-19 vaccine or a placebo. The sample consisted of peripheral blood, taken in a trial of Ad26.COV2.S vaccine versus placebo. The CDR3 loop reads CASSSTVGDYGYTF. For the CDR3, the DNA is TGCGCCAGCAGCTCGACGGTGGGGGACTATGGCTACACCTTC.